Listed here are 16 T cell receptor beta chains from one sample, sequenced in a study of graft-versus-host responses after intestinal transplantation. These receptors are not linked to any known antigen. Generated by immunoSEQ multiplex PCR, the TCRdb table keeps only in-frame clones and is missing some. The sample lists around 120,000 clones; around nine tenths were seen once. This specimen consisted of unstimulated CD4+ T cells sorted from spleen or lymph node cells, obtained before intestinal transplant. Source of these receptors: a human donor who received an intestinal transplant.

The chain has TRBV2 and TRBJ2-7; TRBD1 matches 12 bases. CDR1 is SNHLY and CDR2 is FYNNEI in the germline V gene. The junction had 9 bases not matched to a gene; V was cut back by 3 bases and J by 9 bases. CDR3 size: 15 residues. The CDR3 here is CASSDGTGGAMRQYF. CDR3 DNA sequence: TGTGCCAGCAGTGACGGGACAGGGGGCGCAATGAGGCAGTACTTC.

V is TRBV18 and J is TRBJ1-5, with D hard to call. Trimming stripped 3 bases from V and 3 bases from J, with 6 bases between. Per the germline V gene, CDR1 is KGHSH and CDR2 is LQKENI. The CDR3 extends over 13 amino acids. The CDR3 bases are TGTGCCAGCTCACCCCAGGACAATCAGCCCCAGCATTTT. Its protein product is CASSPQDNQPQHF.

The CDR3 loop is CASSAREPQHF. The DNA of the CDR3 is TGTGCCAGCAGCGCCCGCGAGCCCCAGCATTTT. The rearrangement uses TRBV28 and TRBJ1-5; the D is unclear. Germline V gene sequence: CDR1 MDHEN, CDR2 SYDVKM. V was pared by 6 bases and J by 8 bases, with 8 bases between. This CDR3 contains 11 residues.

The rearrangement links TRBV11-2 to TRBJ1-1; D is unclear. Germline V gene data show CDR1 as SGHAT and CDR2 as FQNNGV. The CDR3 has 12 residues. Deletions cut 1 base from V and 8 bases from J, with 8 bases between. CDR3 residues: CASSLGLGEAFF. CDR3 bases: TGTGCCAGCAGCTTAGGGCTGGGCGAAGCTTTCTTT.

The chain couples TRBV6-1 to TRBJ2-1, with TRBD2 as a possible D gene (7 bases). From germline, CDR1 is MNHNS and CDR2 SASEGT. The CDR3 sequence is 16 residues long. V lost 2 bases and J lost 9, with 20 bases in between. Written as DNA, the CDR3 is TGTGCCAGCAGTGAACGGCCCTCGCGGGGGCGAGGTGAGCAGTTCTTC. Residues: CASSERPSRGRGEQFF.

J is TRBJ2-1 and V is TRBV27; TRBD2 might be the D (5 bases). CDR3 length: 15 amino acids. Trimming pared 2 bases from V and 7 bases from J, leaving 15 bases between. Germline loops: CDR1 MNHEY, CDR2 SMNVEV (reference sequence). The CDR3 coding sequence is TGTGCCAGCAGTTTAGGTGGGAGAGTGGCGAATGAGCAGTTCTTC. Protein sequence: CASSLGGRVANEQFF.

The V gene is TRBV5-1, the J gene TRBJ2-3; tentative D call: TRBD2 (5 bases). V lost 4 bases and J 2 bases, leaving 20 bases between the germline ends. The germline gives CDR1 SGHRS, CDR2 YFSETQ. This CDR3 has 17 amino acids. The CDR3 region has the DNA TGCGCCAGCAGCCTCGACTCGAGGGAATCCCCCACAGATACGCAGTATTTT. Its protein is CASSLDSRESPTDTQYF.

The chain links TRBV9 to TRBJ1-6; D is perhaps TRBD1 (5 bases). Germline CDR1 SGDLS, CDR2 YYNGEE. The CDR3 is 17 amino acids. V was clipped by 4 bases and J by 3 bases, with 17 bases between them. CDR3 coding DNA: TGTGCCAGCAGCAGGGGTGGCAGTACGGACTATAATTCACCCCTCCACTTT. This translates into CASSRGGSTDYNSPLHF.

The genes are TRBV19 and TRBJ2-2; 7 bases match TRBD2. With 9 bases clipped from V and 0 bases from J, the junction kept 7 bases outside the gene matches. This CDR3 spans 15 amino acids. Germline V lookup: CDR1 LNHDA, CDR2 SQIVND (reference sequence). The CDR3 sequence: CASKKREANTGELFF. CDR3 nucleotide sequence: TGTGCCAGCAAAAAGCGGGAAGCGAACACCGGGGAGCTGTTTTTT.

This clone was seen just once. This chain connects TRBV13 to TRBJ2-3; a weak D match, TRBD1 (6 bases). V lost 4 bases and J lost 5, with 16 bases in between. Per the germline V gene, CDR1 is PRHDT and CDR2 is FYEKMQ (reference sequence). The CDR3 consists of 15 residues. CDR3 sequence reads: CASSSRSTGGDTQYF. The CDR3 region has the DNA TGTGCCAGCAGCTCCCGCTCGACAGGAGGAGATACGCAGTATTTT.

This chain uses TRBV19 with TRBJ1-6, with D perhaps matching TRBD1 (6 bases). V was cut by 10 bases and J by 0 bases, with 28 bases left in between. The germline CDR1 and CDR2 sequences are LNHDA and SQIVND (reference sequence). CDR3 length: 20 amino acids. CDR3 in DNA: TGTGCCACCAAAGGGGGGGGTTCGAAGGCGACGAGCTCCTATAATTCACCCCTCCACTTT. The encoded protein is CATKGGGSKATSSYNSPLHF.

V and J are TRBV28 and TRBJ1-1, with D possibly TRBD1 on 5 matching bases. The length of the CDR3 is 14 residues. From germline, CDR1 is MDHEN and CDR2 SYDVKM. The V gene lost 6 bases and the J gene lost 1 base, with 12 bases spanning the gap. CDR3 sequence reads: CASSLLGGNTEAFF. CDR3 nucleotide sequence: TGTGCCAGCAGCCTTCTGGGGGGGAACACTGAAGCTTTCTTT.

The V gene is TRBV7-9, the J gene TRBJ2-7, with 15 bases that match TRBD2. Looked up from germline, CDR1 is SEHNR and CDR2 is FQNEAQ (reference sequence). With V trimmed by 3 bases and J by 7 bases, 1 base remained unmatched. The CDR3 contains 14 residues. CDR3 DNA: TGTGCCAGCAGCTTCGGACTAGCGGGAGGGGAGCAGTACTTC. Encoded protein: CASSFGLAGGEQYF.

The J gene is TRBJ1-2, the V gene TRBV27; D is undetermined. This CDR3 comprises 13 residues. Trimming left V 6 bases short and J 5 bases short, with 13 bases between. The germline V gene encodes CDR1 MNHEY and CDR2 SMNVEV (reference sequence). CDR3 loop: CASRRGGNYGYTF. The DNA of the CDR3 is TGTGCCAGCAGGCGGGGAGGGAATTATGGCTACACCTTC.

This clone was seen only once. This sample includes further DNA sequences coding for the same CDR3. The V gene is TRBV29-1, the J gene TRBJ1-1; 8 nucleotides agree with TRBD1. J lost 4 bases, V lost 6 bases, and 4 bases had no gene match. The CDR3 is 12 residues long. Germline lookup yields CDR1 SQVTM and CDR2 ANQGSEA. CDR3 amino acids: CSVQGASTEAFF. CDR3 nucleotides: TGCAGCGTCCAGGGGGCGAGCACTGAAGCTTTCTTT.

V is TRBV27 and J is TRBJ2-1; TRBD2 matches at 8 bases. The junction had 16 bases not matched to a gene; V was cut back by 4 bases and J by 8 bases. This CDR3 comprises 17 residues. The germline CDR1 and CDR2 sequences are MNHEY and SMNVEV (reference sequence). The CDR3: CASSSPLSRGGTHEQFF. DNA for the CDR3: TGTGCCAGCAGTTCCCCCTTGTCGCGCGGGGGGACCCATGAGCAGTTCTTC.